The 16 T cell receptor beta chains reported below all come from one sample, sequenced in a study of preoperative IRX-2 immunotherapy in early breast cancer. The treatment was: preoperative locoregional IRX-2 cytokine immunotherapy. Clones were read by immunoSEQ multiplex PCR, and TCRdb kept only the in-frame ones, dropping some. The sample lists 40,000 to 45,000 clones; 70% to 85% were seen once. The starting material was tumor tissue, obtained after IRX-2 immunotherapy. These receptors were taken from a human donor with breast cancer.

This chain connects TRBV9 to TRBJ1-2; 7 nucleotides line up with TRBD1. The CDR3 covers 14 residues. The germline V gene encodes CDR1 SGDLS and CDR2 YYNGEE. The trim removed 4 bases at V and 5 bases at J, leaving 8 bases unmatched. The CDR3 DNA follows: TGTGCCAGCAGCCCTCCGACAGGGAAGTATGGCTACACCTTC. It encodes CASSPPTGKYGYTF.

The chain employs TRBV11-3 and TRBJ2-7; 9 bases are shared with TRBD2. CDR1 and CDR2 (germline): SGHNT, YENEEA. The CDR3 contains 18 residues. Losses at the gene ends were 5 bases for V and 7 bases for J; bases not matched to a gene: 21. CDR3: CASSVTDRVIAGALEQYF. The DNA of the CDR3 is TGTGCCAGCAGCGTAACAGACAGGGTGATAGCGGGAGCCCTAGAGCAGTACTTC.

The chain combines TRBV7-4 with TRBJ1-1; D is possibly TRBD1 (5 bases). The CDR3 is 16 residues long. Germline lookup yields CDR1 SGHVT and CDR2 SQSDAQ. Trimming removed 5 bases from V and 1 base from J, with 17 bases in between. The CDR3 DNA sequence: TGTGCCAGCAGCCAAGATATTTTCAGGGCGAACACTGAAGCTTTCTTT. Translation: CASSQDIFRANTEAFF.

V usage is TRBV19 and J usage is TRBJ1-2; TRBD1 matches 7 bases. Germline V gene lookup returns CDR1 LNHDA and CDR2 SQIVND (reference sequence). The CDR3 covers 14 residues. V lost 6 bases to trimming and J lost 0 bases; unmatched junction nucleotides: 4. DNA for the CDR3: TGTGCCAGTAGGCGGGACAGAGCTAACTATGGCTACACCTTC. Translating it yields CASRRDRANYGYTF.

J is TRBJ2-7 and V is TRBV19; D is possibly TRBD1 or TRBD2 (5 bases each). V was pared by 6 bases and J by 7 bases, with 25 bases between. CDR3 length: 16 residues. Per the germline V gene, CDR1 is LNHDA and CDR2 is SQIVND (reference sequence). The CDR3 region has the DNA TGTGCCAGTAGCCCTGACGGCGCTCTCGTGGGGGAGGAGCAGTACTTC. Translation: CASSPDGALVGEEQYF.

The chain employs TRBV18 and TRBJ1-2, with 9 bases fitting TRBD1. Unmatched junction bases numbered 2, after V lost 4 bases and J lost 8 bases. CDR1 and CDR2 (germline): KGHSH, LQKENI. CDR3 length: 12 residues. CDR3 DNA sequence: TGTGCCAGCTCACGACAGGGGGGAGGCTACACCTTC. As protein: CASSRQGGGYTF.

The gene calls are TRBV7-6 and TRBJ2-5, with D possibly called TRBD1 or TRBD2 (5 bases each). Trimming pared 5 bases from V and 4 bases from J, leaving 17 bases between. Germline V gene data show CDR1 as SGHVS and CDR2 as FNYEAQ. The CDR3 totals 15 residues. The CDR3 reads CASSTPGTTGETQYF. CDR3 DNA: TGTGCCAGCAGCACCCCCGGGACCACTGGAGAGACCCAGTACTTC.

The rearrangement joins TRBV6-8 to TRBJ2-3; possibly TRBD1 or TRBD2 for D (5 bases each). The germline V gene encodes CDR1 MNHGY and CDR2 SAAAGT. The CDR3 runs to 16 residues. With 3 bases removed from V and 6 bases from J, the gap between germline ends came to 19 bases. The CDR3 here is CASSYGGRVSEDTQYF. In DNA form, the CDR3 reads TGTGCCAGCAGTTATGGAGGCAGGGTATCAGAGGATACGCAGTATTTT.

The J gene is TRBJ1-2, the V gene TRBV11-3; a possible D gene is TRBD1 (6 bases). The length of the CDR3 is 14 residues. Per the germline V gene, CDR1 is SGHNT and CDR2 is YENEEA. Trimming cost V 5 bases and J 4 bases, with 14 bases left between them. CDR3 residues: CASSPPRTVYGYTF. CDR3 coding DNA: TGTGCCAGCAGCCCTCCCCGGACAGTCTATGGCTACACCTTC.

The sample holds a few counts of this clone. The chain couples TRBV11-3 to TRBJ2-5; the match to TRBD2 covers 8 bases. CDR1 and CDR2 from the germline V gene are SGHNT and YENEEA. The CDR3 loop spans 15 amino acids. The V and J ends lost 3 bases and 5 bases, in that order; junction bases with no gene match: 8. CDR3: CASSLDGTRRETQYF. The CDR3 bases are TGTGCCAGCAGCTTGGACGGGACTAGGAGGGAGACCCAGTACTTC.

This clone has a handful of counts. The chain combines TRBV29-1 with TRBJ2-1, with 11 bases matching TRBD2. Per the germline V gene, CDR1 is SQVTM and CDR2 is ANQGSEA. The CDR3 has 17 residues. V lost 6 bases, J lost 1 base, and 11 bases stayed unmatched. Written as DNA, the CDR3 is TGCAGCGTGGAACTAGCGGGGGTGTTCTATTCCTACAATGAGCAGTTCTTC. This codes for CSVELAGVFYSYNEQFF.

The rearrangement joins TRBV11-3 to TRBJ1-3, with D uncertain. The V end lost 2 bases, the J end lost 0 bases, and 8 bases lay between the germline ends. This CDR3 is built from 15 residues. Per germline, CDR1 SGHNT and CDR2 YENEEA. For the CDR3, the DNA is TGTGCCAGCAGCTTAACATCCCTCTCTGGAAACACCATATATTTT. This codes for CASSLTSLSGNTIYF. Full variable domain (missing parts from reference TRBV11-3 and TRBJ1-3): EAGVVQSPRYKIIEKKQPVAFWCNPISGHNTLYWYLQNLGQGPELLIRYENEEAVDDSQLPKDRFSAERLKGVDSTLKIQPAELGDSAVYLCASSLTSLSGNTIYFGEGSWLTVV.

The CDR3 loop is CASSSGTRNINEQFF. For the CDR3, the DNA is TGCGCCAGCAGCTCCGGGACTAGAAATATCAATGAGCAGTTCTTC. The V and J genes are TRBV5-1 and TRBJ2-1; 8 bases match TRBD2. With 3 bases clipped from V and 6 bases from J, the junction kept 8 bases outside the gene matches. CDR1 is SGHRS and CDR2 is YFSETQ in the germline V gene. The CDR3 length is 15 residues.

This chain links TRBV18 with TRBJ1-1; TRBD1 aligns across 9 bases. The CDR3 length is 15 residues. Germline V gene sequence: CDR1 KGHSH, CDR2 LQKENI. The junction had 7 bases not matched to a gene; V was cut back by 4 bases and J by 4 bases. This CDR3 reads CASSLGQGGITEAFF. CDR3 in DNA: TGTGCCAGCTCACTGGGACAGGGAGGTATCACTGAAGCTTTCTTT.

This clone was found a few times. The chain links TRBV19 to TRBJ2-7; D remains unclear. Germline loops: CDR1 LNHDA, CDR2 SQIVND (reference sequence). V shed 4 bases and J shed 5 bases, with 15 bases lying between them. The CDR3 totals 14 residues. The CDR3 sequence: CASSKGRTYNEQYF. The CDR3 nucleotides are TGTGCCAGTAGTAAGGGCAGGACGTATAACGAGCAGTACTTC.

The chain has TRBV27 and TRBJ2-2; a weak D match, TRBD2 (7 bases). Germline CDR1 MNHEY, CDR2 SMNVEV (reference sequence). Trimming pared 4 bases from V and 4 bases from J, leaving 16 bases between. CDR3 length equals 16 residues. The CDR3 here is CASSWRERGGTGELFF. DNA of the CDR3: TGTGCCAGCAGTTGGCGGGAAAGGGGGGGCACCGGGGAGCTGTTTTTT.